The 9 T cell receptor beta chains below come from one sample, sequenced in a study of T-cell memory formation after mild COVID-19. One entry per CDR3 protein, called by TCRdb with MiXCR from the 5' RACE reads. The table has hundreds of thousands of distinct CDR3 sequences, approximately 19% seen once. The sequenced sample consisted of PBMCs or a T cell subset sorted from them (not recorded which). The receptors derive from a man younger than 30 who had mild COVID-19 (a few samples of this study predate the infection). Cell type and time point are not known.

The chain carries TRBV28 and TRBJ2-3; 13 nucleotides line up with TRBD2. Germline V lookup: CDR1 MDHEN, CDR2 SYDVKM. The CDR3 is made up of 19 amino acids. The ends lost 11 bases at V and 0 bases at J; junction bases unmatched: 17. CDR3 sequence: CAPRLAGGRPSASTDTQYF. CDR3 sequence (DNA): TGTGCCCCCAGACTAGCGGGGGGCCGGCCCAGTGCTAGCACAGATACGCAGTATTTT. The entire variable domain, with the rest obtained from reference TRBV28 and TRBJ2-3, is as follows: DVKVTQSSRYLVKRTGEKVFLECVQDMDHENMFWYRQDPGLGLRLIYFSYDVKMKEKGDIPEGYSVSREKKERFSLILESASTNQTSMYLCAPRLAGGRPSASTDTQYFGPGTRLTVL.

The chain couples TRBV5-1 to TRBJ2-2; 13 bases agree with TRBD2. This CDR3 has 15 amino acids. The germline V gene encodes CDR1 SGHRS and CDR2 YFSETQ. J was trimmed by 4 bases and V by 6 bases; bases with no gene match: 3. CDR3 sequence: CASKLAGGPTGELFF. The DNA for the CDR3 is TGCGCCAGCAAACTAGCGGGGGGGCCCACCGGGGAGCTGTTTTTT.

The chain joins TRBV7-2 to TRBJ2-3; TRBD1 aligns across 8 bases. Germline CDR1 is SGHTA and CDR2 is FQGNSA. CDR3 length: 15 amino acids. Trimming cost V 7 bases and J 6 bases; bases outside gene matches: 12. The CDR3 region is CASNRRDRPFDTQYF. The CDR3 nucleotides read TGTGCCAGCAACCGCCGGGACAGGCCCTTTGATACGCAGTATTTT.

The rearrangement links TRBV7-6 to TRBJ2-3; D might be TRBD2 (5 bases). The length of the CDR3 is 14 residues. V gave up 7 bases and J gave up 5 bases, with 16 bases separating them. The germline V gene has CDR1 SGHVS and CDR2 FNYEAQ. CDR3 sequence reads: CASTVHAEGDTQYF. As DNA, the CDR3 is TGTGCCAGCACAGTGCACGCCGAGGGAGATACGCAGTATTTT.

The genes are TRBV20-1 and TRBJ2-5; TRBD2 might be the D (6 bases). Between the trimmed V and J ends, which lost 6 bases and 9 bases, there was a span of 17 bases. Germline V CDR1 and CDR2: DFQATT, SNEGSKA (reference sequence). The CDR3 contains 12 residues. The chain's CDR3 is CSAKTRVAAQYF. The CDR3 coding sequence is TGCAGTGCCAAAACCAGGGTAGCGGCCCAGTACTTC.

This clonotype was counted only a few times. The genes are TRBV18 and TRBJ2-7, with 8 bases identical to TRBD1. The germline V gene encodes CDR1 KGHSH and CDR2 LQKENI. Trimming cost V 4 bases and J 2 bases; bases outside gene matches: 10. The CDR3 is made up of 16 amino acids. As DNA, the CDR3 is TGTGCCAGCTCACGGATCGGACAGGGTCGGACCTACGAGCAGTACTTC. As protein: CASSRIGQGRTYEQYF.

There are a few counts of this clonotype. CDR3 sequence reads: CSVETRAFYGYTF. The CDR3 bases are TGCAGCGTTGAAACCAGGGCATTCTATGGCTACACCTTC. The chain links TRBV29-1 to TRBJ1-2; TRBD1 is a possible D gene (5 bases). The CDR3 totals 13 residues. The germline V and J ends were trimmed by 2 bases and 4 bases, with 11 bases remaining between them. The V gene's germline CDR1 is SQVTM and CDR2 ANQGSEA. Full variable domain (missing parts from reference TRBV29-1 and TRBJ1-2): SAVISQKPSRDICQRGTSLTIQCQVDSQVTMMFWYRQQPGQSLTLIATANQGSEATYESGFVIDKFPISRPNLTFSTLTVSNMSPEDSSIYLCSVETRAFYGYTFGSGTRLTVV.

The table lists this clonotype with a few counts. The CDR3: CSARGTSGSYEQYF. CDR3 sequence (DNA): TGCAGTGCGAGGGGGACTAGCGGGAGCTACGAGCAGTACTTC. V is TRBV20-1 and J is TRBJ2-7; 14 nucleotides line up with TRBD2. V shed 6 bases, J shed 3 bases, and the junction held 4 bases outside the gene matches. Germline assignment: CDR1 DFQATT and CDR2 SNEGSKA (reference sequence). The CDR3 consists of 14 residues.

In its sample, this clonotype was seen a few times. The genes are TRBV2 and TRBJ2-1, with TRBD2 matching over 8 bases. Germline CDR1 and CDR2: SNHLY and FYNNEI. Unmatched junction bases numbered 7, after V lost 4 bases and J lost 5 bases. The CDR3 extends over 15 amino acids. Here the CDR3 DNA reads TGTGCCAGCAGTGCGAGGACTAGCCTAAACAATGAGCAGTTCTTC. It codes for CASSARTSLNNEQFF.